Here is one T cell receptor beta chain with its context. The record originates from a study of technical replicates of blood from several donors. The repertoire was sequenced with immunoSEQ multiplex PCR; TCRdb's copy has only in-frame clones and lacks some. In the table there are approximately 70,000 clones, 95% to 97% of which are singletons. Germline V gene sequence: CDR1 SGDLS, CDR2 YYNGEE. The CDR3 has 12 residues. With 3 bases removed from V and 4 bases from J, the gap between germline ends came to 7 bases. The TCR was taken from a human donor in good health. Sequencing input: T cells isolated from PBMCs. The chain links TRBV9 to TRBJ1-1; D call uncertain. The chain's CDR3 is CASSEPGTEAFF. The DNA for the CDR3 is TGTGCCAGCAGCGAGCCGGGCACTGAAGCTTTCTTT.